This is a list of T cell receptor beta chains from one sample in a study of blood T cell repertoires in COVID-19. Method: immunoSEQ multiplex PCR; TCRdb's copy keeps in-frame clones and lacks some. The sample has over 200,000 clones, around 82% seen once. Sequencing input: peripheral blood. These receptors were collected from a woman between 45 and 65 years old with acute or convalescent COVID-19. Both conserved end residues are part of each CDR3. A D gene is named only where the DNA matches it firmly. A row's size may be missing; if present it is once, few, many or a size class.

j_call v_call d_call clone_size cdr3_nt cdr3_aa
TRBJ1-1 TRBV28 TRBD1 - TGTGCCAGCAGTTCGGGGACAGGAGAAGCTTTCTTT CASSSGTGEAFF
TRBJ2-5 TRBV15 TRBD2 once TGTGCCACCAGCAGAGATCTAGCGGATCTGGGAGAGACCCAGTACTTC CATSRDLADLGETQYF
TRBJ2-7 TRBV5-1 TRBD1 - TGCGCCAGCAGCGTCACCGGGACAGGGGTCGCCGAGCAGTACTTC CASSVTGTGVAEQYF
TRBJ2-7 TRBV2 - few TGTGCCAGCAGGGGAGATAACAGGGTCGAGCAGTACTTC CASRGDNRVEQYF
TRBJ2-7 TRBV27 TRBD1 - TGTGCCAGCAGTTCAAACAGGGGCGAGCAGTACTTC CASSSNRGEQYF
TRBJ2-5 TRBV6-5 - - TGTGCCAGCAGTTTCAGCAGAGGAGAAGAAGAGACCCAGTACTTC CASSFSRGEEETQYF
TRBJ1-5 TRBV28 TRBD1 - TGTGCCAGCAGTTTAGACAGGGGGCAGTATCAGCCCCAGCATTTT CASSLDRGQYQPQHF
TRBJ2-7 TRBV5-1 TRBD2 - TGCGCCAGCAGCTTGGAGGGGAGGGCCTTCGAGCAGTACTTC CASSLEGRAFEQYF
TRBJ2-3 TRBV10-3 TRBD2 - TGTGCCATCACCCCGGGAGGGGCTAGCACAGATACGCAGTATTTT CAITPGGASTDTQYF
TRBJ2-7 TRBV5-1 TRBD2 - TGCGCCAGCAGCTTGGGACTAGCGGGAGTCTTGTCCTACGAGCAGTACTTC CASSLGLAGVLSYEQYF
TRBJ2-1 TRBV4-2 - - TGTGCCAGCAGCCGACTGCCAATAAGGGCGACTAGAAACGACAATGAGCAGTTCTTC CASSRLPIRATRNDNEQFF
TRBJ1-6 TRBV19 - - TGTGCCAGTAGCTATAGTGTCGATAATTCACCCCTCCACTTT CASSYSVDNSPLHF
TRBJ1-4 TRBV18 TRBD1 - TGTGCCAGCTCCCGCCCGGGACAGGCAGATGAAAAACTGTTTTTT CASSRPGQADEKLFF
TRBJ2-5 TRBV28 TRBD2 - TGTGCCAGCAGTTCGCTTAGGACTAGCGGGAGGGAAGAGACCCAGTACTTC CASSSLRTSGREETQYF
TRBJ2-1 TRBV11-2 TRBD2 - TGTGCCAGCAGACCCGGGGGGAGCCCTATTGAGCAGTTCTTC CASRPGGSPIEQFF
TRBJ2-2 TRBV6-5 - - TGTGCCAGCACCGAGGGGGGGGCTGTCGGGGAGCTGTTTTTT CASTEGGAVGELFF
TRBJ2-7 TRBV4-2 TRBD1 few TGTGCCAGCAGCCAAGCCGATTTCGGACAGGGCTACGAGCAGTACTTC CASSQADFGQGYEQYF
TRBJ2-5 TRBV20-1 - - TGCAGTGCTGGGGCGGGGGAGACCCAGTACTTC CSAGAGETQYF
TRBJ1-1 TRBV29-1 - - TGCAGCGTTGAAGATGACTCGTTAAGTGGGGCTTTCTTT CSVEDDSLSGAFF
TRBJ2-7 TRBV5-8 - - TGTGCCAGCAGCTTGGCGCAGGGGTTAGCCTACGAGCAGTACTTC CASSLAQGLAYEQYF
TRBJ2-3 TRBV19 TRBD2 - TGTGCCAGTAATCCGGGAGGGGTTGGAGGCACAGATACGCAGTATTTT CASNPGGVGGTDTQYF
TRBJ2-6 TRBV9 - - TGTGCCAGCAGCCCTAAAGTCTCTGGGGCCAACGTCCTGACTTTC CASSPKVSGANVLTF
TRBJ2-1 TRBV27 TRBD2 - TGTGCCAGCAGGGCTTACGGGACTAGCCATGAGCAGTTCTTC CASRAYGTSHEQFF
TRBJ2-5 TRBV18 TRBD2 - TGTGCCAGCTCAGAGGGACTAGCGCCCGAAGAGACCCAGTACTTC CASSEGLAPEETQYF
TRBJ1-2 TRBV12-3/TRBV12-4 TRBD1 once TGTGCCATTCTGGACAGGGAAGAGGGCTACACCTTC CAILDREEGYTF
TRBJ2-1 TRBV2 - - TGTGCCAGCAGTCGGACAACTAGCTTGGGTGAGCAGTTCTTC CASSRTTSLGEQFF
TRBJ2-5 TRBV15 TRBD2 - TGTGCCACCAGCAGAGATCAAACTAGCGGGAGTAGGCTCCAAGAGACCCAGTACTTC CATSRDQTSGSRLQETQYF
TRBJ2-2 TRBV11-2 TRBD1 - TGTGCCAGCCGTTCTCTGGTCAGGGACAGGGGTTCCACCGGGGAGCTGTTTTTT CASRSLVRDRGSTGELFF
TRBJ1-2 TRBV6-2/TRBV6-3 - - TGTGCCAGCAGTTTGAGACAGCTTTATGGCTACACCTTC CASSLRQLYGYTF
TRBJ2-6 TRBV27 - - TGTGCCAGCATTCTAACAGGGGGGGGAGCTGGGGCCAACGTCCTGACTTTC CASILTGGGAGANVLTF
TRBJ2-7 TRBV5-1 TRBD2 - TGCGCCAGCAGCTTGGTAGCGGGAGCGGGGTACGAGCAGTACTTC CASSLVAGAGYEQYF
TRBJ2-5 TRBV2 TRBD2 - TGTGCCAGCAGTGGACCTAGCGGGGGAGGGGAGTCCCAGTACTTC CASSGPSGGGESQYF
TRBJ2-3 TRBV19 - once TGTGCCAGTAGTACCCAGGACAACACAGATACGCAGTATTTT CASSTQDNTDTQYF
TRBJ2-7 TRBV19 - few TGTGCCAGTAGTATAGGTTTCGAGGGCGAGCAGTACTTC CASSIGFEGEQYF
TRBJ2-7 TRBV6-6 TRBD2 - TGTGCCAGCAGTTACCGCAGAGCGGGAGAGGGGTACGAGCAGTACTTC CASSYRRAGEGYEQYF
TRBJ2-5 TRBV9 TRBD2 - TGTGCCAGCAGTCCCTCGGCGGGAGATAGGGAGACCCAGTACTTC CASSPSAGDRETQYF
TRBJ2-7 TRBV7-3 - - TGTGCCAGCAGCTTCGGCAGGGGGGAATCCTACGAGCAGTACTTC CASSFGRGESYEQYF
TRBJ2-7 TRBV7-6 - - TGTGCCAGCAGCTTAGCACCTCGAGGGACACAAGGCTACGAGCAGTACTTC CASSLAPRGTQGYEQYF
TRBJ2-5 TRBV7-2 - once TGTGCCAGCAGCTTAGTCCGACTGACCCCGGAGACCCAGTACTTC CASSLVRLTPETQYF
TRBJ2-7 TRBV7-8 TRBD2 - TGTGCCAGCACCCAACATGACCCGGGGGGGGCCTACGAGCAGTACTTC CASTQHDPGGAYEQYF
TRBJ1-4 TRBV2 - - TGTGCCAGCAGTACCCCAGGGTCTAGGGGTGAAAAACTGTTTTTT CASSTPGSRGEKLFF
TRBJ1-2 TRBV4-2 - - TGTGCCAGCAGCCAAGAGACTTCTTTCTATGGCTACACCTTC CASSQETSFYGYTF
TRBJ2-2 TRBV9 - - TGTGCCAGCAGTCAACAGGGGAGGACCGGGGAGCTGTTTTTT CASSQQGRTGELFF
TRBJ2-7 TRBV9 - - TGTGCCAGCAGCCCCTGGGGGGGCTCCCACGAGCAGTACTTC CASSPWGGSHEQYF
TRBJ2-7 TRBV28 - - TGTGCCAGCAGTTTCCCCGTCGGGGGGCATAGCTCCTACGAGCAGTACTTC CASSFPVGGHSSYEQYF
TRBJ2-5 TRBV6-5 TRBD1 - TGTGCCAGCAACCTGGGACAGCAAGAGACCCAGTACTTC CASNLGQQETQYF
TRBJ2-5 TRBV5-4 - - TGTGCCAGCAGCCCGGACAGCCAAGAGACCCAGTACTTC CASSPDSQETQYF
TRBJ2-2 TRBV2 TRBD2 once TGTGCCAGCAGGATGACTAGCGGGGAGACCGGGGAGCTGTTTTTT CASRMTSGETGELFF
TRBJ2-7 TRBV3-1/TRBV3-2 TRBD1 - TGTGCCAGCAGCCACCGGAAGAGGGGGCGTGAAGTCTACGAGCAGTACTTC CASSHRKRGREVYEQYF
TRBJ2-1 TRBV3-1/TRBV3-2 TRBD2 - TGTGCCAGCAGCCAACTAGCGGGTTCCTACAATGAGCAGTTCTTC CASSQLAGSYNEQFF
TRBJ1-4 TRBV25-1 - - TGTGCCAGCAGTTCGACAGCGAATAATGAAAAACTGTTTTTT CASSSTANNEKLFF
TRBJ2-7 TRBV11-3 - - TGTGCCAGCAGCCCCGGCCCTAGCGACGAGCAGTACTTC CASSPGPSDEQYF
TRBJ2-3 TRBV6-5 - - TGTGCCAGCAGACCAGGGGTGGCCACCACAGATACGCAGTATTTT CASRPGVATTDTQYF